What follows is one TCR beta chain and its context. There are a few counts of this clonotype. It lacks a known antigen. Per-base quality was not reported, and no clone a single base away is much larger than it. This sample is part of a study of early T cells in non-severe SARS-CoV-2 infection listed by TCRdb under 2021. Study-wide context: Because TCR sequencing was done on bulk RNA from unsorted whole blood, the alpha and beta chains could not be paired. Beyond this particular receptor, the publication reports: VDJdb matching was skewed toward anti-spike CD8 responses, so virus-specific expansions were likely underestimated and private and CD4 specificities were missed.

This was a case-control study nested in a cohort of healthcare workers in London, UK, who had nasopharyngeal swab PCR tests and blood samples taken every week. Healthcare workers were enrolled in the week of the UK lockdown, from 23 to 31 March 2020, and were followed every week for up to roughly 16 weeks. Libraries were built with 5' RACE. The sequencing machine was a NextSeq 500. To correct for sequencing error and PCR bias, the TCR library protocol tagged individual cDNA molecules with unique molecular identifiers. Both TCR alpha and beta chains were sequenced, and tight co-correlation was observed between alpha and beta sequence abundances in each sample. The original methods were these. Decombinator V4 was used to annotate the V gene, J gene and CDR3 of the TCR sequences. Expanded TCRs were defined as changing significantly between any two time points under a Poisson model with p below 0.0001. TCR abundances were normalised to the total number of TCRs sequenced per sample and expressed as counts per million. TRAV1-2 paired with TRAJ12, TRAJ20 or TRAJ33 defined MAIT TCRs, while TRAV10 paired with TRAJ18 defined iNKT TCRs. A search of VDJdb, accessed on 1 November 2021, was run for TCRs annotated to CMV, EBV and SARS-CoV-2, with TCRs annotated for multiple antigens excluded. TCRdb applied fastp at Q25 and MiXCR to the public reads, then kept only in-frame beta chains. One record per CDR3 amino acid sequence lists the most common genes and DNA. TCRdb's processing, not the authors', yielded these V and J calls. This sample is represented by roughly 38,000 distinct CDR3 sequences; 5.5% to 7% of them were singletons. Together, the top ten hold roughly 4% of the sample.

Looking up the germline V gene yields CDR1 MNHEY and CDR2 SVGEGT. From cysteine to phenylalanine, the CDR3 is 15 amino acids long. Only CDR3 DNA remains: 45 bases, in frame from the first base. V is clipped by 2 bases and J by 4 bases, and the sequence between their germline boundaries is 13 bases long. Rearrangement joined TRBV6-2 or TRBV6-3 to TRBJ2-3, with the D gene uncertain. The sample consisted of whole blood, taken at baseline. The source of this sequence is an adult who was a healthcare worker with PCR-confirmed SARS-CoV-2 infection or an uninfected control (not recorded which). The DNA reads TGTGCCAGCAGTTACGGTCGGCTTCGAGCAGATACGCAGTATTTT. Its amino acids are CASSYGRLRADTQYF.